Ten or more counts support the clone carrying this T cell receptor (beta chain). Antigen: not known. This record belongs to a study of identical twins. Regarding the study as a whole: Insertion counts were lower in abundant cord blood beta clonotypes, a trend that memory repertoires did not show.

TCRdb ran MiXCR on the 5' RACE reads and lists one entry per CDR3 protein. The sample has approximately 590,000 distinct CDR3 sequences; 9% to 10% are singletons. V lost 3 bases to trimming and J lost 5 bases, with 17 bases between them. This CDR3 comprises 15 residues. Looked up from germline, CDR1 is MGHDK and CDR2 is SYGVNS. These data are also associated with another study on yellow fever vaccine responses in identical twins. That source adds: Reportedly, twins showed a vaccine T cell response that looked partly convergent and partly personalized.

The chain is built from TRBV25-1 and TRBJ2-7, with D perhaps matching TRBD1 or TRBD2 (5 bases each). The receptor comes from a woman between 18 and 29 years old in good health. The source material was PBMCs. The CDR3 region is CASSDPRTGTHEQYF. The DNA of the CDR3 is TGTGCCAGCAGTGATCCTAGGACGGGGACCCACGAGCAGTACTTC.